This passage covers 4 T cell receptor beta chains from one sample sequenced in a study of graft-versus-host responses after intestinal transplantation. Sequencing was performed with immunoSEQ multiplex PCR; in TCRdb, only in-frame clones are kept and a portion is missing. The sample has over 120,000 clones, around nine tenths seen once. These receptors' antigens are unknown. The sequences come from unstimulated CD4+ T cells sorted from spleen or lymph node cells, collected before intestinal transplant. Receptor source: a human donor who received an intestinal transplant.

The chain recombines TRBV9 with TRBJ2-7; D is ambiguous. Germline CDR1 is SGDLS and CDR2 is YYNGEE. The CDR3 consists of 10 residues. The V and J ends lost 2 bases and 7 bases respectively, with 4 bases between them. CDR3 protein: CASSVREQYF. CDR3 coding DNA: TGTGCCAGCAGCGTTCGGGAGCAGTACTTC.

The CDR3 region is CAISISTPPRDYGYTF. The CDR3 region has the DNA TGTGCCATCAGTATTTCAACACCCCCTCGGGACTATGGCTACACCTTC. V usage is TRBV10-3 and J usage is TRBJ1-2; D is unclear. Trimming shortened V by 5 bases and J by 3 bases, and 19 bases separated the two germline ends. Germline CDR1 and CDR2: ENHRY and SYGVKD. The CDR3 is made up of 16 amino acids.

This clone was found once. The gene calls are TRBV19 and TRBJ2-1, with 9 bases lining up with TRBD1. Germline trimming cut 8 bases from V and 7 bases from J; bases unmatched to any gene: 3. Germline V gives CDR1 LNHDA, CDR2 SQIVND (reference sequence). CDR3 length: 12 residues. DNA of the CDR3: TGTGCCAGTGGGACAGGGAGGAATGAGCAGTTCTTC. It translates to CASGTGRNEQFF.

The V call is TRBV5-1, the J call TRBJ1-1; the D is unclear. The CDR3 is 13 residues long. Germline loops: CDR1 SGHRS, CDR2 YFSETQ. V shed 4 bases and J shed 6 bases, with 13 bases lying between them. The CDR3 nucleotides are TGCGCCAGCAGCCCCGCACTGGAGGCTGAAGCTTTCTTT. Protein: CASSPALEAEAFF.